This T cell receptor (beta chain) emerged from a study of T cells in Graves' hyperthyroidism and ophthalmopathy. As for the study in general: Specimen type is peripheral blood, collected at initial diagnosis prior to any treatment.

This clonotype has only a few counts. As yet, its antigen is unknown. TCR beta CDR3 region amplification was performed from RNA transcripts. HTBI primers were employed in a first-round RT-PCR of the TCR CDR3. One entry per CDR3 protein, called by TCRdb with MiXCR from the multiplex PCR reads. The table includes more than 500,000 distinct CDR3 sequences, approximately 16% detected once. Findings and limits, study-wide: Within blood appeared most thyroid clonotypes that had expanded above 0.001.

Exclusion criteria comprised uncontrolled infection, other autoimmune disease, pregnancy or lactation. Isolation of PBMCs was performed on roughly 9 ml fresh peripheral blood. Trimming at V came to 2 bases and at J to 4 bases, leaving 5 bases not matched to a gene. Germline loops: CDR1 MNHEY, CDR2 SMNVEV (reference sequence). The CDR3 runs 15 residues. This receptor was obtained from a woman younger than 45 with Graves' ophthalmopathy. The sample comprised blood. This chain uses TRBV27 with TRBJ2-7, with 10 bases that match TRBD1. The CDR3 DNA reads as TGTGCCAGCAGTTTAAGAAGGGACAGGGGTTACGAGCAGTACTTC. It encodes CASSLRRDRGYEQYF.